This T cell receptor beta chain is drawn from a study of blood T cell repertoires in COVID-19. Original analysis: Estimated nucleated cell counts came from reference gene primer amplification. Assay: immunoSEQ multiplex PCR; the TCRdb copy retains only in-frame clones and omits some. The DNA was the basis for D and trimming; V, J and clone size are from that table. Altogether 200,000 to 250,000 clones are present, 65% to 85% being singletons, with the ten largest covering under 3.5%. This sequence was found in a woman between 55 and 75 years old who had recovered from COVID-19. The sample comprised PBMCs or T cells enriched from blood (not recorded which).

Written as DNA, the CDR3 is TGTGCCAGCAGCCTACCGGGACAGGGAGGCCAGCCCCAGCATTTT. Its protein product is CASSLPGQGGQPQHF. The genes are TRBV5-8 and TRBJ1-5; 9 bases line up with TRBD1. V lost 4 bases to trimming and J lost 7 bases; unmatched junction nucleotides: 9. CDR3 size: 15 residues. Germline CDR1 is SGHTS and CDR2 is YDEGEE.